This TCR beta chain was found in a study of T cell changes during pregnancy in multiple sclerosis. The ends lost 4 bases at V and 8 bases at J; junction bases unmatched: 9. This CDR3 region has 14 residues. Looked up from germline, CDR1 is MNHNS and CDR2 is SASEGT. Sequencing used immunoSEQ multiplex PCR; TCRdb keeps in-frame clones, though not all of them. The repertoire has roughly 60,000 clones, over 85% of them found once; the top ten carry roughly 1.5%. This receptor was obtained from a female donor with multiple sclerosis, enrolled in a pregnancy study. The sequences come from peripheral blood, collected in the second trimester of pregnancy. The chain carries TRBV6-1 and TRBJ1-2; 8 positions match TRBD1. For the CDR3, the DNA is TGTGCCAGCAGTGGCCCGCGCAGGGGGCACGGCTACACCTTC. Translated: CASSGPRRGHGYTF.